Each of the 2 T cell receptor beta chains below was sequenced from the same sample in a study of regulatory T cells in long-lasting Graves disease. Sequencing libraries for TCR beta were prepared with iRepertoire HTBI primers and Arm-PCR of CDR3 regions. TCRdb itself ran the multiplex PCR reads through MiXCR, one entry per CDR3 protein. The sample carries 350,000 to 500,000 distinct CDR3 sequences, approximately 14% recorded once. Stated time point: newly diagnosed GD, antithyroid drugs for less than 3 months. After RNA was extracted from PBMCs, the TCR library was made from it. This sample was also put to use in a study of T cells in Graves' hyperthyroidism and ophthalmopathy.

This material consisted of peripheral blood mononuclear cells (PBMCs), taken at new diagnosis, from a patient treated with antithyroid drugs. These receptors originate from a woman aged 50 to 65 with Graves disease.

This clonotype was recorded a few times. This chain connects TRBV2 to TRBJ1-5; no firm D call. Germline V gene lookup returns CDR1 SNHLY and CDR2 FYNNEI. The CDR3 spans 12 residues. V shed 4 bases and J shed 7 bases, with 8 bases lying between them. CDR3 amino acids: CASSAQTQPQHF. CDR3 nucleotides: TGTGCCAGCAGTGCCCAGACACAGCCCCAGCATTTT.

The chain couples TRBV9 to TRBJ2-5; possibly TRBD1 for D (5 bases). Per germline, CDR1 SGDLS and CDR2 YYNGEE. V gave up 0 bases and J gave up 6 bases, with 9 bases separating them. The CDR3 is 13 amino acids. For the CDR3, the DNA is TGTGCCAGCAGCGTAGGGGGCTGGAAGACCCAGTACTTC. Amino acid sequence: CASSVGGWKTQYF.